This entry lists 32 T cell receptor beta chains sequenced from one sample in a study of tissue T cells after allogeneic stem cell transplantation. The method was immunoSEQ multiplex PCR; TCRdb's version includes in-frame clones alone and lacks a portion of them. The repertoire includes some 2,900 clones, approximately 48% of them detected once, and over 30% sits in the top ten. This sample's time point: mouse harvest day 14 after allogeneic transplant. Each mouse received 10^7 T-cell-depleted marrow cells plus 10^6 splenic CD5+ T cells by tail vein. The sequencing sample was made of gut tissue. Receptor source: a female BALB/c mouse given C57BL/6 T cells with graft-versus-host disease after an allogeneic hematopoietic cell transplant.

As for this clone: Gene names denote mouse genes. The sequenced fragment ends 1 residue before the CDR3 boundary, so the rest is inferred from the germline J gene. V and J are TRBV2 and TRBJ1-1; the D gene is possibly TRBD1 (5 bases). The germline V gene has CDR1 LGHNA and CDR2 YSYQKL. The CDR3 has 13 amino acids. V was clipped by 5 bases and J by 0 bases, with 7 bases between them. CDR3 loop: CASSGGQNTEVFF. Partial CDR3 DNA: TGTGCCAGCAGCGGGGGACAGAACACAGAAGTCTTC.

For this clone: Gene names refer to mouse genes. The read is 1 residue too short to cover the CDR3 end, so that end is filled in from the germline J gene. The chain has TRBV19 and TRBJ2-4; no firm D call. Looked up from germline, CDR1 is FNHDT and CDR2 is SITEND (reference sequence). The ends were cut back, 2 bases at V and 0 bases at J, with 13 bases in the middle. CDR3 length: 16 amino acids. The CDR3 here is CASSIPGILSQNTLYF. CDR3 bases read: TGTGCCAGCAGTATCCCGGGGATCCTTAGTCAAAACACCTTGTAC. The full variable domain, completed using reference TRBV19 and TRBJ2-4, is GGIITQTPKFLIGQEGQKLTLKCQQNFNHDTMYWYRQDSGKGLRLIYYSITENDLQKGDLSEGYDASREKKSSFSLTVTSAQKNEMAVFLCASSIPGILSQNTLYFGAGTRLSVL.

Comments on this clone: Gene names refer to mouse genes. The read terminates 1 residue ahead of where the CDR3 ends, so the germline J gene completes it. V and J are TRBV26 and TRBJ2-7; D call uncertain. V lost 0 bases to trimming and J lost 4 bases, with 7 bases between them. Germline V gene sequence: CDR1 KGHPV, CDR2 FQNQEV (reference sequence). The CDR3 totals 13 residues. The CDR3 DNA, read in part, is TGTGCCAGCAGTCTGTCGACGGGTTATGAACAGTAC. This encodes CASSLSTGYEQY. The CDR3 as a whole reads CASSLSTGYEQYF.

A remark on this clone: These gene names are mouse names. Read data end 1 residue before the CDR3 end; the end is taken from the germline J gene. The V gene is TRBV26, the J gene TRBJ1-4; unclear D gene. CDR3 length: 14 amino acids. The germline V and J ends were trimmed by 1 base and 0 bases, with 3 bases remaining between them. Germline V gene data show CDR1 as KGHPV and CDR2 as FQNQEV (reference sequence). The part of the CDR3 DNA that was read is TGTGCCAGCAGTCTGTGGGTTTCCAACGAAAGATTATTT. Its protein is CASSLWVSNERLF. The full CDR3 protein is CASSLWVSNERLFF.

This clone showed up just a few times. Gene names and germline match the mouse. With the read ending 1 residue before the CDR3 end, the germline J gene is used to fill in that end. The chain combines TRBV17 with TRBJ1-3, with D unresolved. V was shortened by 2 bases and J by 0 bases, with 5 bases between the two germline ends. This CDR3 has 14 amino acids. The germline V gene encodes CDR1 MNHDT and CDR2 YYDKIL. CDR3 DNA (partial): TGTGCTAGCAGTAGACGCAGTTCTGGAAATACGCTCTAT. As protein: CASSRRSSGNTLY. The full CDR3 reads CASSRRSSGNTLYF.

There are a few counts of this clone. The listed genes are named as in mouse. The read ends 1 residue shy of where the CDR3 ends; the end is completed using the germline J gene. The rearrangement joins TRBV5 to TRBJ1-4; 9 positions match TRBD1. Germline CDR1 is LGHNA and CDR2 is YNLKQL (reference sequence). V trimming: 0 bases; J trimming: 5 bases; junction bases outside the gene matches: 4. The CDR3 spans 16 residues. The CDR3 region is CASSQEVGQGNERLFF. The covered CDR3 bases are TGTGCCAGCAGCCAAGAGGTGGGACAGGGAAACGAAAGATTATTT.

Remarks on this clone: Gene names denote mouse genes. The read comes to an end 1 residue before the CDR3 does, leaving the germline J gene to fill in the end. V usage is TRBV23 and J usage is TRBJ2-3; the D call of TRBD2 is as the table states it, not checked on the DNA. This CDR3 is 13 amino acids long. The germline V gene encodes CDR1 KGHTA and CDR2 FQNQQP. CDR3 bases read: TGCTCCAGCAGTCCGACTAGTGCAGAAACGCTGTAT. Amino acid sequence: CSSSPTSAETLY. The complete CDR3 protein is CSSSPTSAETLYF.

Remarks on this clone: Gene labels here are mouse ones. The CDR3 goes on 1 residue after the read ends, and that part is filled in from the germline J gene. The genes are TRBV3 and TRBJ2-5; a weak D match, TRBD1 (6 bases). Germline V gene sequence: CDR1 SNHLY, CDR2 FYNGKV (reference sequence). CDR3 length: 13 amino acids. Trimming removed 4 bases at V and 4 bases at J, with 9 bases between. CDR3 loop: CASSYTGKDTQYF. Incomplete CDR3 DNA: TGTGCCAGCAGCTATACAGGGAAAGACACCCAGTAC. The full variable domain, with the rest looked up from reference TRBV3 and TRBJ2-5, is GPKVLQIPSHQIIDMGQMVTLNCDPVSNHLYFYWYKQILGQQMEFLVNFYNGKVMEKSKLFKDQFSVERPDGSYFTLKIQPTALEDSAVYFCASSYTGKDTQYFGPGTRLLVL.

Concerning this clone: The gene names given are mouse names. The sequence runs out 1 residue before the end of the CDR3; the remainder is reconstructed from the germline J gene. The chain has TRBV12-2 and TRBJ2-5; TRBD2 matches 14 bases. The V and J ends lost 2 bases and 7 bases, in that order; junction bases with no gene match: 10. Germline assignment: CDR1 SGHLS and CDR2 HYDKME. This CDR3 spans 17 amino acids. CDR3 amino acids: CASSPGRDWGGLNTQYF. The covered CDR3 bases are TGTGCCAGCTCTCCCGGCCGGGACTGGGGGGGCTTGAACACCCAGTAC. The whole variable domain, remainder taken from reference TRBV12-2 and TRBJ2-5, is NSGVVQSPRYIIKGKGERSILKCIPISGHLSVAWYQQTQGQELKFFIQHYDKMERDKGNLPSRFSVQQFDDYHSEMNMSALELEDSAVYFCASSPGRDWGGLNTQYFGPGTRLLVL.

This clone showed up just a few times. Gene names and germline refer to mouse. The read comes to an end 1 residue before the CDR3 does, leaving the germline J gene to fill in the end. This sequence joins TRBV16 and TRBJ2-7; D is uncertain. V dropped 0 bases and J dropped 4 bases, with 4 bases sitting between them. This CDR3 region has 12 residues. Germline V CDR1 and CDR2: SGHSA, FRNQAP. The CDR3 DNA, read in part, is TGTGCAAGCAGCTTAGACAAGTATGAACAGTAC. Translated, it gives CASSLDKYEQY. The full CDR3 sequence reads CASSLDKYEQYF. The whole variable domain, filled in from reference TRBV16 and TRBJ2-7, reads NAGVIQTPRHKVTGKGQEATLWCEPISGHSAVFWYRQTIVQGLEFLTYFRNQAPIDDSGMPKERFSAQMPNQSHSTLKIQSTQPQDSAVYLCASSLDKYEQYFGPGTRLTVL.

In its sample, this clone is large. Mouse names are used for the genes. The covered CDR3 bases are TGTGCCAGCAGCTTCTTGACAAACTATGCTGAGCAGTTC. Translated: CASSFLTNYAEQF. The full CDR3 is CASSFLTNYAEQFF. The genes are TRBV3 and TRBJ2-1; D unclear. The read comes to an end 1 residue before the CDR3 does, leaving the germline J gene to fill in the end. Germline values: CDR1 SNHLY, CDR2 FYNGKV (reference sequence). The V end lost 3 bases, the J end lost 1 base, and 7 bases lay between the germline ends. The CDR3 is 14 amino acids.

As to this clone: Genes and germline are mouse. The read falls 1 residue short of the CDR3 end, and the missing part is taken from the germline J gene. V usage is TRBV2 and J usage is TRBJ2-2; no clear D gene. Between the trimmed V and J ends, which lost 0 bases and 3 bases, there was a span of 8 bases. The germline V gene has CDR1 LGHNA and CDR2 YSYQKL. The CDR3 has 15 amino acids. Here the CDR3 reads CASSQDNAYTGQLYF. Incomplete CDR3 DNA: TGTGCCAGCAGCCAAGATAACGCTTACACCGGGCAGCTCTAC.

Notes on this clone: These gene names are mouse names. The read halts 1 residue ahead of the CDR3 end, with the missing end drawn from the germline J gene. The V call is TRBV26, the J call TRBJ2-1; possible D gene TRBD2, 7 bases. From germline, CDR1 is KGHPV and CDR2 FQNQEV (reference sequence). This CDR3 has 14 residues. The V gene lost 0 bases and the J gene lost 8 bases, with 11 bases spanning the gap. The CDR3 loop is CASSLSGGETEQFF. CDR3 DNA, as far as it was read: TGTGCCAGCAGTCTGTCAGGGGGGGAGACTGAGCAGTTC.

In its sample, this clone is medium-sized. Gene names denote mouse genes. Read coverage stops 1 residue before the CDR3 terminus; the germline J gene supplies the remainder. J is TRBJ1-4 and V is TRBV16; D unresolved. The V and J ends lost 0 bases and 0 bases respectively, with 2 bases between them. Per germline, CDR1 SGHSA and CDR2 FRNQAP. The CDR3 is made up of 14 amino acids. CDR3 DNA (partial): TGTGCAAGCAGCTTAGAACTTTCCAACGAAAGATTATTT. Its protein product is CASSLELSNERLF. The entire CDR3 is CASSLELSNERLFF.

Points on this clone: The gene symbols are mouse symbols. The CDR3 end lies 1 residue beyond the end of the read and is filled in from the germline J gene. V and J are TRBV26 and TRBJ1-3; no clear D gene. Trimming took 3 bases from V and 0 from J, leaving 12 bases between them. Germline CDR1 is KGHPV and CDR2 is FQNQEV (reference sequence). This CDR3 spans 16 amino acids. Here the CDR3 reads CASSLGGNPSGNTLYF. The part of the CDR3 DNA that was read is TGTGCCAGCAGTCTTGGAGGGAATCCTTCTGGAAATACGCTCTAT.

This clone showed up just once. Genes and germline come from the mouse. Read sequence stops 1 residue before the CDR3 end, and the germline J gene provides the missing end. The V and J genes are TRBV26 and TRBJ1-1; 10 bases agree with TRBD1. The CDR3 contains 14 residues. Germline loops: CDR1 KGHPV, CDR2 FQNQEV (reference sequence). The junction had 9 bases not matched to a gene; V was cut back by 4 bases and J by 10 bases. The covered CDR3 bases are TGTGCCAGCAGTCCCTCGGGGACAGGGGTGGGAGTCTTC. Amino acid sequence: CASSPSGTGVGVF. The entire CDR3 is CASSPSGTGVGVFF.

In the case of this clone: Germline and genes here are mouse. The read terminates 1 residue ahead of where the CDR3 ends, so the germline J gene completes it. The J gene is TRBJ2-1, the V gene TRBV26, with TRBD1 matching 7 bases. The CDR3 has 14 amino acids. V shed 3 bases, J shed 6 bases, and the junction held 5 bases outside the gene matches. Germline-derived CDR1 and CDR2 are KGHPV and FQNQEV (reference sequence). The CDR3 is CASSLGQGVAEQFF. The CDR3 bases that were read are TGTGCCAGCAGTCTCGGCCAGGGGGTTGCTGAGCAGTTC. Full variable domain (remainder filled in from reference TRBV26 and TRBJ2-1): NSKVIQTPRYLVKGQGQKAKMRCIPEKGHPVVFWYQQNKNNEFKFLINFQNQEVLQQIDMTEKRFSAECPSNSPCSLEIQSSEAGDSALYLCASSLGQGVAEQFFGPGTRLTVL.

A word on this clone: Genes and germline are mouse. Read sequence stops 1 residue before the CDR3 end, and the germline J gene provides the missing end. This rearrangement joins TRBV29 to TRBJ1-4; D gene uncertain. CDR1 is MSHET and CDR2 is SYDVDS in the germline V gene. Trimming took off 5 bases at V and 0 bases at J, with 7 bases between the two ends. The CDR3 is made up of 14 amino acids. This chain's CDR3 is CASSRQISNERLFF. CDR3 DNA, as far as it was read: TGTGCTAGCAGTCGACAAATTTCCAACGAAAGATTATTT. The whole variable domain, filled in from reference TRBV29 and TRBJ1-4, reads DMKVTQMPRYLIKRMGENVLLECGQDMSHETMYWYRQDPGLGLQLIYISYDVDSNSEGDIPKGYRVSRKKREHFSLILDSAKTNQTSVYFCASSRQISNERLFFGHGTKLSVL.

Relative to its sample, this clone is medium-sized. Mouse gene names apply. The sequenced fragment ends 1 residue before the CDR3 boundary, so the rest is inferred from the germline J gene. V gene TRBV16 combines with J gene TRBJ1-3; D is unclear. The CDR3 spans 12 residues. Trimming took off 5 bases at V and 3 bases at J, with 5 bases between the two ends. Germline CDR1 reads SGHSA; CDR2 reads FRNQAP. The DNA read from the CDR3 is TGTGCAAGCAGCAGGAGTGGAAATACGCTCTAT. Encoded protein: CASSRSGNTLY. The CDR3 reads in full as CASSRSGNTLYF.

On this clone itself: Gene names denote mouse genes. Read coverage stops 1 residue before the CDR3 terminus; the germline J gene supplies the remainder. This chain links TRBV26 with TRBJ1-2, with TRBD1 matching over 9 bases. Germline CDR1 is KGHPV and CDR2 is FQNQEV (reference sequence). This CDR3 comprises 15 residues. After removal of 4 bases from V and 5 bases from J, the junction contained 8 bases not matched to a gene. Partial CDR3 DNA: TGTGCCAGCAGTCGCCACAGGGGGCAAGGGTCCGACTACACC. It is translated as CASSRHRGQGSDYT. The entire CDR3 is CASSRHRGQGSDYTF.

To note about this clone: Gene names are the mouse ones. The CDR3 is cut off 1 residue early in the read; its end comes from the germline J gene. The genes are TRBV26 and TRBJ2-5, with 9 bases lining up with TRBD2. The ends lost 6 bases at V and 3 bases at J; junction bases unmatched: 1. Germline CDR1 reads KGHPV; CDR2 reads FQNQEV (reference sequence). The CDR3 covers 13 residues. The part of the CDR3 DNA that was read is TGTGCCAGCAGAGGGACTGGGCAAGACACCCAGTAC. This codes for CASRGTGQDTQY. The CDR3 as a whole reads CASRGTGQDTQYF.

Details on this clone: Gene names are the mouse ones. The missing CDR3 end, 1 residue past where the read stops, is filled in from the germline J gene. The V call is TRBV26, the J call TRBJ2-5; 10 bases fit TRBD2. The CDR3 has 17 residues. Germline-derived CDR1 and CDR2 are KGHPV and FQNQEV (reference sequence). After removal of 2 bases from V and 2 bases from J, the junction contained 7 bases not matched to a gene. The CDR3 bases that were read are TGTGCCAGCAGTCTGAGGCTGGGGGGGCGCGGCCAAGACACCCAGTAC. Its translation is CASSLRLGGRGQDTQY. The entire CDR3 reads CASSLRLGGRGQDTQYF.

This clone has more than one count but fewer than ten. The gene names here belong to mouse. The CDR3 end falls 1 residue outside the read, so it is completed with the germline J gene. This sequence joins TRBV15 and TRBJ2-4; 8 bases are a match to TRBD2. This CDR3 has 15 amino acids. Germline V gene sequence: CDR1 SGHND, CDR2 FRSKSL. V trimming: 3 bases; J trimming: 2 bases; junction bases outside the gene matches: 4. CDR3 sequence: CASSLGGAVQNTLYF. The CDR3 DNA, read in part, is TGTGCCAGCAGTTTGGGGGGGGCGGTTCAAAACACCTTGTAC.

Concerning this clone: Mouse gene names and germline throughout. The CDR3 end falls 1 residue outside the read, so it is completed with the germline J gene. The rearrangement joins TRBV29 to TRBJ1-1, with D maybe TRBD1 (6 bases). This CDR3 has 15 residues. The germline V and J ends were trimmed by 2 bases and 1 base, with 11 bases remaining between them. Germline assignment: CDR1 MSHET and CDR2 SYDVDS. The CDR3 loop reads CASSLRQGRNTEVFF. CDR3 DNA, as far as it was read: TGTGCTAGCAGTTTACGTCAGGGGCGAAACACAGAAGTCTTC.

The table lists this clone with a few counts. Germline and genes: mouse. The read comes to an end 1 residue before the CDR3 does, leaving the germline J gene to fill in the end. The J gene is TRBJ2-3, the V gene TRBV13-2; 10 positions match TRBD1. Germline CDR1 is NNHNN and CDR2 is SYGAGS (reference sequence). V gave up 1 base and J gave up 4 bases; unmatched junction bases: 3. This CDR3 region has 15 residues. Incomplete CDR3 DNA: TGTGCCAGCGGTGATAGGGGACAGGGGACAGAAACGCTGTAT. Encoded protein: CASGDRGQGTETLY. The full CDR3 sequence reads CASGDRGQGTETLYF.

This clone has only a few counts. Any gene name here is a mouse gene name. The read ends 1 residue before the CDR3 terminus; that terminus is restored from the germline J gene. The chain uses TRBV26 and TRBJ1-3, with D unresolved. CDR3 size: 15 residues. The V gene lost 2 bases and the J gene lost 0 bases, with 8 bases spanning the gap. The germline V gene encodes CDR1 KGHPV and CDR2 FQNQEV (reference sequence). The CDR3 protein is CASSLTETSGNTLYF. The covered CDR3 bases are TGTGCCAGCAGTCTGACAGAGACTTCTGGAAATACGCTCTAT. The entire variable domain, with the rest obtained from reference TRBV26 and TRBJ1-3, is as follows: NSKVIQTPRYLVKGQGQKAKMRCIPEKGHPVVFWYQQNKNNEFKFLINFQNQEVLQQIDMTEKRFSAECPSNSPCSLEIQSSEAGDSALYLCASSLTETSGNTLYFGEGSRLIVV.

This clone appeared a few times. Any gene name here is a mouse gene name. The read ends 1 residue shy of where the CDR3 ends; the end is completed using the germline J gene. The J gene is TRBJ1-6, the V gene TRBV29, with D unresolved. TRBJ1-6 counts as an open reading frame of uncertain function. Trimming removed 4 bases from V and 7 bases from J, with 5 bases in between. The CDR3 loop spans 12 amino acids. The V gene's germline CDR1 is MSHET and CDR2 SYDVDS. The sequenced CDR3 bases are TGTGCTAGCAGTTCTGGGAATTCGCCCCTCTAC. As protein: CASSSGNSPLY. In full, the CDR3 reads CASSSGNSPLYF.

In the case of this clone: Mouse gene names apply. The read stops 1 residue short of the end of the CDR3; the missing end is completed from the germline J gene. The rearrangement joins TRBV15 to TRBJ1-6, with D possibly being TRBD1 (5 bases). TRBJ1-6 is placed among ORFs of uncertain function. The CDR3 consists of 15 residues. V was trimmed by 2 bases and J by 0 bases, leaving 5 bases between them. Germline lookup yields CDR1 SGHND and CDR2 FRSKSL. CDR3 bases read: TGTGCCAGCAGTTTAAGGGGTTCCTATAATTCGCCCCTCTAC. Residues: CASSLRGSYNSPLY. The entire CDR3 sequence reads CASSLRGSYNSPLYF.

This clone was picked up a small number of times. Gene names are the mouse ones. The covered CDR3 bases are TGTGCCAGCAGCCAAGGGGGCTGGAACAACCAGGCTCCGCTT. Translated, it gives CASSQGGWNNQAPL. The full CDR3 sequence reads CASSQGGWNNQAPLF. This chain uses TRBV2 with TRBJ1-5; D is perhaps TRBD1 (5 bases). The read ends 1 residue before the CDR3 terminus; that terminus is restored from the germline J gene. Germline V lookup: CDR1 LGHNA, CDR2 YSYQKL. V lost 1 base and J 1 base, leaving 8 bases between the germline ends. This CDR3 is built from 15 residues.

A remark on this clone: Mouse names are used for the genes. The CDR3 is cut off 1 residue early in the read; its end comes from the germline J gene. The rearrangement joins TRBV3 to TRBJ2-3; TRBD2 matches at 8 bases. The J segment lost 6 bases and the V segment lost 4 bases, leaving 3 bases of the junction unmatched. The CDR3 is made up of 13 amino acids. CDR1 and CDR2 (germline): SNHLY, FYNGKV (reference sequence). CDR3 sequence: CASSSTGVETLYF. Partial CDR3 DNA: TGTGCCAGCAGCTCGACTGGGGTCGAAACGCTGTAT.

In its sample, this clone ranks as medium-sized. Gene names and germline refer to mouse. The CDR3 end lies 1 residue beyond the end of the read and is filled in from the germline J gene. V and J are TRBV1 and TRBJ1-3; D gene ambiguous. The germline V gene encodes CDR1 NSQYPW and CDR2 LRSPGD (reference sequence). Trimming cost V 1 base and J 0 bases, with 4 bases left between them. The CDR3 extends over 14 amino acids. The sequenced CDR3 bases are TGCACCTGCAGTGCAGTCAATTCTGGAAATACGCTCTAT. This gives the protein CTCSAVNSGNTLY. From start to end, the CDR3 is CTCSAVNSGNTLYF.

A remark on this clone: Each gene name is a mouse one. Sequencing ends 1 residue short of the CDR3 end; the germline J gene provides the rest. This chain joins TRBV26 and TRBJ2-4, with 7 bases fitting TRBD2. Germline assignment: CDR1 KGHPV and CDR2 FQNQEV (reference sequence). J was trimmed by 1 base and V by 0 bases; bases with no gene match: 4. The CDR3 length is 16 residues. The sequenced CDR3 bases are TGTGCCAGCAGTCTGTCCTGGGGGAGAGGTCAAAACACCTTGTAC. Its protein product is CASSLSWGRGQNTLY. The entire CDR3 is CASSLSWGRGQNTLYF.